This T cell receptor beta chain was profiled in a study of cytotoxic CD8 clonotypes in ibrutinib-treated CLL. Study background: Samples yielded averages of 200,000 to 300,000 productive templates and tens of thousands of productive rearrangements.

Study-wide findings and caveats: In comparison with age-matched healthy donors, baseline clonality was higher and tracked circulating CD8+ T-cell counts.

Turning to this clone: Its target is not known.

TCR beta library input comprised approximately 1.9 micrograms of genomic DNA from cryopreserved PBMCs. In germline, CDR1 is MGHDK, CDR2 SYGVNS. The V end lost 4 bases, the J end lost 0 bases, and 15 bases lay between the germline ends. The CDR3 spans 16 residues. Depths of 1 in 200,000 to 1 in 1 million T cells were the sequencing target. Some clones are missing from TCRdb's copy, which holds only in-frame ones; the method was immunoSEQ multiplex PCR. This sample has about 49,000 clones; about 70% occur once, and the top ten carry around 13%. Sample: PBMCs, taken after 12 months of ibrutinib treatment. The sequence derives from a human donor with chronic lymphocytic leukemia. The chain recombines TRBV25-1 with TRBJ1-2; a possible D gene is TRBD1 (5 bases). The CDR3 protein is CASSGQWGTANYGYTF. CDR3 DNA sequence: TGTGCCAGCAGTGGCCAATGGGGGACCGCTAACTATGGCTACACCTTC.